Following are 25 T cell receptor beta chains from one sample sequenced in a study of blood T cell repertoires in COVID-19. Assay: immunoSEQ multiplex PCR; the TCRdb copy retains only in-frame clones and omits some. This sample has roughly 190,000 clones, with approximately 80% found just once. The specimen was PBMCs or T cells enriched from blood (not recorded which). These receptors were collected from a woman aged 55-75 years with acute COVID-19.

This chain links TRBV18 with TRBJ2-1, with D perhaps TRBD1 (5 bases). V lost 1 base and J lost 7, with 14 bases in between. The CDR3 is made up of 15 amino acids. Germline CDR1 is KGHSH and CDR2 is LQKENI. The CDR3 spells CASSPLGTQGNEQFF. CDR3 nucleotides: TGTGCCAGCTCACCACTCGGAACCCAGGGTAATGAGCAGTTCTTC.

The J gene is TRBJ2-1, the V gene TRBV29-1; 11 nucleotides agree with TRBD2. The CDR3 is made up of 14 amino acids. CDR1 and CDR2 (germline): SQVTM, ANQGSEA. V dropped 7 bases and J dropped 8; count of bases not matched to a gene: 10. This CDR3 reads CSAPPSGRYHEQFF. The CDR3 coding sequence is TGCAGCGCACCGCCTAGCGGGAGGTACCATGAGCAGTTCTTC.

This chain joins TRBV5-5 and TRBJ2-2, with 14 bases aligning to TRBD2. With 4 bases clipped from V and 5 bases from J, the junction kept 4 bases outside the gene matches. The germline V gene encodes CDR1 SGHKS and CDR2 YYEKEE (reference sequence). The CDR3 length is 16 residues. CDR3 sequence: CASSPGLAGATGELFF. CDR3 DNA sequence: TGTGCCAGCAGCCCGGGACTAGCGGGGGCAACCGGGGAGCTGTTTTTT.

The count of this clone is one. This rearrangement joins TRBV5-1 to TRBJ2-3, with TRBD1 as a possible D gene (5 bases). This CDR3 has 12 amino acids. The V end lost 5 bases, the J end lost 6 bases, and 10 bases lay between the germline ends. Per germline, CDR1 SGHRS and CDR2 YFSETQ. CDR3 sequence (DNA): TGCGCCAGCAGGCTAGGGGATGATACGCAGTATTTT. It codes for CASRLGDDTQYF. The full variable domain, with the rest looked up from reference TRBV5-1 and TRBJ2-3, is KAGVTQTPRYLIKTRGQQVTLSCSPISGHRSVSWYQQTPGQGLQFLFEYFSETQRNKGNFPGRFSGRQFSNSRSEMNVSTLELGDSALYLCASRLGDDTQYFGPGTRLTVL.

This sequence joins TRBV5-1 and TRBJ2-1, with TRBD2 matching 10 bases. This CDR3 has 13 residues. Losses at the gene ends were 7 bases for V and 7 bases for J; bases not matched to a gene: 5. Germline lookup yields CDR1 SGHRS and CDR2 YFSETQ. The CDR3 DNA reads TGCGCCAGCCAGCGGGGGGGCCGAAATGAGCAGTTCTTC. This encodes CASQRGGRNEQFF.

This chain connects TRBV11-2 to TRBJ1-1, with TRBD1 matching 12 bases. The CDR3 is 18 residues long. J was trimmed by 4 bases and V by 5 bases; bases with no gene match: 14. CDR1 and CDR2 from the germline V gene are SGHAT and FQNNGV. The CDR3 reads CASSPQNPGQGAVTEAFF. Here the CDR3 DNA reads TGTGCCAGCAGCCCACAAAACCCGGGACAGGGGGCGGTCACTGAAGCTTTCTTT.

This chain uses TRBV2 with TRBJ2-4; D is possibly TRBD1 (5 bases). The CDR3 is made up of 14 amino acids. Germline V gene lookup returns CDR1 SNHLY and CDR2 FYNNEI. Trimming left V 7 bases short and J 2 bases short, with 12 bases between. The CDR3 DNA sequence: TGTGCCAGCACCGCACAGGAACCCAAAAACATTCAGTACTTC. Translated: CASTAQEPKNIQYF.

This rearrangement joins TRBV18 to TRBJ1-4, with 8 nucleotides matching TRBD1. Germline CDR1 reads KGHSH; CDR2 reads LQKENI. V was pared by 1 base and J by 5 bases, with 3 bases of the junction left unmatched. This CDR3 has 15 amino acids. CDR3 in amino acids: CASSPQQGENEKLFF. The DNA for the CDR3 is TGTGCCAGCTCACCACAACAGGGGGAAAATGAAAAACTGTTTTTT.

The gene calls are TRBV7-9 and TRBJ1-3; D might be TRBD1 (6 bases). The V end was cut by 3 bases, the J end by 2 bases, with 14 bases between. This CDR3 has 16 residues. The V gene's germline CDR1 is SEHNR and CDR2 FQNEAQ (reference sequence). The CDR3 nucleotides are TGTGCCAGCAGCTTCTACAGGGAGATAGCTGGAAACACCATATATTTT. Its protein product is CASSFYREIAGNTIYF.

The chain recombines TRBV7-8 with TRBJ2-7, with D perhaps matching TRBD2 (7 bases). V was trimmed by 5 bases and J by 2 bases, leaving 13 bases between them. Germline lookup yields CDR1 SGHVS and CDR2 FQNEAQ. The CDR3 has 14 residues. CDR3 region: CASSPRGPAYEQYF. CDR3 nucleotides: TGTGCCAGCAGCCCGCGGGGGCCCGCCTACGAGCAGTACTTC.

The chain is built from TRBV7-9 and TRBJ1-2; possibly TRBD1 for D (6 bases). In germline, CDR1 is SEHNR, CDR2 FQNEAQ (reference sequence). V was pared by 1 base and J by 7 bases, with 10 bases between. The CDR3 is 13 residues long. The CDR3 DNA follows: TGTGCCAGCAGCTTAGGGGGGACATCTGGCTACACCTTC. Protein: CASSLGGTSGYTF. The whole variable domain, remainder taken from reference TRBV7-9 and TRBJ1-2, is DTGVSQNPRHKITKRGQNVTFRCDPISEHNRLYWYRQTLGQGPEFLTYFQNEAQLEKSRLLSDRFSAERPKGSFSTLEIQRTEQGDSAMYLCASSLGGTSGYTFGSGTRLTVV.

This clone appeared a few times. The chain recombines TRBV6-5 with TRBJ2-6; D remains unclear. Germline V gene lookup returns CDR1 MNHEY and CDR2 SVGAGI. The CDR3 has 16 residues. With 3 bases removed from V and 0 bases from J, the gap between germline ends came to 9 bases. The CDR3 reads CASSYFTLSGANVLTF. For the CDR3, the DNA is TGTGCCAGCAGTTATTTCACTCTCTCTGGGGCCAACGTCCTGACTTTC.

V gene TRBV24-1 combines with J gene TRBJ2-3, with 12 bases that match TRBD1. The CDR3 is made up of 15 amino acids. The germline CDR1 and CDR2 sequences are KGHDR and SFDVKD. The V gene end was trimmed by 6 bases and the J gene end by 4 bases; junction bases not matched to a gene: 4. CDR3 DNA: TGTGCCACCAGTCAGGGACAGGGGGCGCCAGATACGCAGTATTTT. It translates to CATSQGQGAPDTQYF.

This chain uses TRBV21-1 with TRBJ1-2; the table names TRBD1, a call not compared with the DNA. TRBV21-1 is termed a pseudogene. This CDR3 contains 14 residues. CDR3 nucleotide sequence: TGTGCCAGCAGCAAAGCAGGAGACAGGTATGGCTACACCTTC. It codes for CASSKAGDRYGYTF.

V usage is TRBV10-3 and J usage is TRBJ2-3; 11 nucleotides line up with TRBD2. This CDR3 spans 17 amino acids. The ends lost 2 bases at V and 4 bases at J; junction bases unmatched: 8. Germline CDR1 reads ENHRY; CDR2 reads SYGVKD. This CDR3 is CAISERGSGGAADTQYF. In DNA form, the CDR3 reads TGTGCCATCAGTGAGAGAGGTAGCGGGGGGGCCGCAGATACGCAGTATTTT.

V is TRBV6-1 and J is TRBJ2-1, with 8 bases that match TRBD1. The CDR3 contains 14 residues. Germline V gene data show CDR1 as MNHNS and CDR2 as SASEGT. Trimming removed 5 bases from V and 8 bases from J; junction bases left unmatched: 8. DNA for the CDR3: TGTGCCAGCAGTCATCGGGACAGGTCCGATGAGCAGTTCTTC. Translating it yields CASSHRDRSDEQFF.

J is TRBJ2-3 and V is TRBV12-5, with D possibly TRBD2 on 6 matching bases. V was pared by 1 base and J by 2 bases, with 16 bases between. CDR3 length: 17 amino acids. Per germline, CDR1 LGHNT and CDR2 FRNRAP. CDR3 DNA sequence: TGTGCTAGTGGTTTGGGTCGGGACTGGGGGAACACAGATACGCAGTATTTT. As protein: CASGLGRDWGNTDTQYF.

This clone was counted only a few times. The V and J genes are TRBV10-3 and TRBJ1-3, with unresolved D. The CDR3 consists of 15 residues. Per the germline V gene, CDR1 is ENHRY and CDR2 is SYGVKD. The ends were cut back, 4 bases at V and 0 bases at J, with 10 bases in the middle. CDR3 nucleotides: TGTGCCATCAGTGGAGGGATAAGCTCTGGAAACACCATATATTTT. This sequence encodes CAISGGISSGNTIYF.

V gene TRBV6-2 or TRBV6-3 combines with J gene TRBJ1-3; D is perhaps TRBD1 (6 bases). CDR1 and CDR2 from the germline V gene are MNHEY and SVGEGT. Trimming removed 6 bases at V and 8 bases at J, with 17 bases between. The CDR3 is made up of 14 amino acids. The CDR3 protein is CASSPWGRRDTIYF. Here the CDR3 DNA reads TGTGCCAGCAGCCCTTGGGGGCGCCGGGACACCATATATTTT.

The rearrangement uses TRBV19 and TRBJ1-6, with 8 positions matching TRBD1. With V trimmed by 6 bases and J by 6 bases, 7 bases remained unmatched. The CDR3 runs 15 residues. The germline V gene has CDR1 LNHDA and CDR2 SQIVND (reference sequence). The CDR3: CASSLLGQGNSPLHF. In nucleotides, the CDR3 is TGTGCCAGTAGCCTCCTTGGACAGGGTAATTCACCCCTCCACTTT. The variable domain in full, with the rest retrieved from reference TRBV19 and TRBJ1-6, is DGGITQSPKYLFRKEGQNVTLSCEQNLNHDAMYWYRQDPGQGLRLIYYSQIVNDFQKGDIAEGYSVSREKKESFPLTVTSAQKNPTAFYLCASSLLGQGNSPLHFGNGTRLTVT.

The genes are TRBV28 and TRBJ1-5, with 8 bases that match TRBD1. V lost 3 bases to trimming and J lost 6 bases; unmatched junction nucleotides: 7. Germline V CDR1 and CDR2: MDHEN, SYDVKM. This CDR3 spans 15 amino acids. The CDR3 DNA is TGTGCCAGCAGTTTGGGGACAGGTCCACGTCAGCCCCAGCATTTT. It codes for CASSLGTGPRQPQHF.

The chain has TRBV11-2 and TRBJ2-5; no reliable D call. Germline V gene data show CDR1 as SGHAT and CDR2 as FQNNGV. The CDR3 covers 14 residues. V dropped 1 base and J dropped 2 bases, with 8 bases sitting between them. For the CDR3, the DNA is TGTGCCAGCAGCTTAGGTGTAGTTCAAGAGACCCAGTACTTC. It encodes CASSLGVVQETQYF.

The V and J genes are TRBV29-1 and TRBJ1-1; D remains unclear. The CDR3 length is 14 residues. Trimming removed 6 bases at V and 2 bases at J, with 16 bases between. Looked up from germline, CDR1 is SQVTM and CDR2 is ANQGSEA. CDR3 amino acids: CSVASGQINTEAFF. The CDR3 DNA reads TGCAGCGTGGCCTCTGGTCAGATCAACACTGAAGCTTTCTTT.

The chain is built from TRBV19 and TRBJ1-5; TRBD1 aligns across 8 bases. The length of the CDR3 is 15 residues. V trimming: 7 bases; J trimming: 0 bases; junction bases outside the gene matches: 5. From germline, CDR1 is LNHDA and CDR2 SQIVND (reference sequence). CDR3 region: CASTRTGNSNQPQHF. The CDR3 nucleotides are TGTGCCAGTACCAGGACAGGGAATAGCAATCAGCCCCAGCATTTT.

The V and J genes are TRBV7-2 and TRBJ2-5; TRBD2 matches 8 bases. Germline CDR1 is SGHTA and CDR2 is FQGNSA. This CDR3 has 13 residues. Unmatched junction bases numbered 7, after V lost 8 bases and J lost 5 bases. In nucleotides, the CDR3 is TGTGCCAGCGACGGGGGGGCCGGTGAGACCCAGTACTTC. Translation gives CASDGGAGETQYF.